This T cell receptor beta chain emerged from a study of monozygotic twins with cystic fibrosis. The overall study: Libraries were built from 2.5 to 3.5 micrograms of fragmented DNA using approximately 16 PCR cycles. Findings and caveats of the study: Shared CDR3 numbers were not associated with age, concordance or severity.

Measured with immunoSEQ multiplex PCR; TCRdb has only the in-frame clones, and not every one. Of about 14,000 clones in the sample, approximately 92% were seen once. CDR1 and CDR2 from the germline V gene are SGHAT and FQNNGV. The CDR3 loop spans 17 amino acids. V was shortened by 5 bases and J by 0 bases, with 14 bases between the two germline ends. For this clone: Its matching antigen is unknown.

The chain has TRBV11-2 and TRBJ2-6; possibly TRBD1 for D (6 bases). The clonotype was recovered from a girl aged 2 to 10 with cystic fibrosis. Material: blood. In DNA form, the CDR3 reads TGTGCCAGCAGCCTAATCGGACAGCGCTCTGGGGCCAACGTCCTGACTTTC. Its protein is CASSLIGQRSGANVLTF.